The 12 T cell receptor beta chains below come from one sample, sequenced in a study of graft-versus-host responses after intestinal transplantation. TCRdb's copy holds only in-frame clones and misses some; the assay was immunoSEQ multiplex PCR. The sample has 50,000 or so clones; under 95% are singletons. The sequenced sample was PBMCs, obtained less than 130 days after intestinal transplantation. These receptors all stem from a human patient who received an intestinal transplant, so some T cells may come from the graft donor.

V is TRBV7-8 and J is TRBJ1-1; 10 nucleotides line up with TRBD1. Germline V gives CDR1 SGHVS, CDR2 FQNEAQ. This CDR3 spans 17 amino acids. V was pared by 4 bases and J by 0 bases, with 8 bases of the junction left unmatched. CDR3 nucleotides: TGTGCCAGCAGCTCCCGTGGACAGGGGGAGGTGAACACTGAAGCTTTCTTT. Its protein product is CASSSRGQGEVNTEAFF.

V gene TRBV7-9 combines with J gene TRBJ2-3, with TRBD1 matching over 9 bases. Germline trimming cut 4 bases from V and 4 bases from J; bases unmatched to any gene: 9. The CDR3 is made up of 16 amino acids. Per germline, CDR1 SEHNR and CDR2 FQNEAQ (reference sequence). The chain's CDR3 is CASSSLGDREPDTQYF. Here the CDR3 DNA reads TGTGCCAGCAGCTCCCTGGGGGACAGGGAGCCAGATACGCAGTATTTT.

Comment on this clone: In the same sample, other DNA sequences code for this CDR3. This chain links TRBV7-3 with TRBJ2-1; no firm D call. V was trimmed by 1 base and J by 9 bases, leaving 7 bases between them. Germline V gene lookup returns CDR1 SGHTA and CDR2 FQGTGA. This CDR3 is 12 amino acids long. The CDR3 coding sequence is TGTGCCAGCAGCTTAAGCGATAGTGAGCAGTTCTTC. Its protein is CASSLSDSEQFF.

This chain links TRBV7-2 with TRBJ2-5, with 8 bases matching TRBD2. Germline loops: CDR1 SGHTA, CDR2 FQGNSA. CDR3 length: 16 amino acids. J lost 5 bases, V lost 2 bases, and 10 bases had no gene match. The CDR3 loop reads CASSLRVAGSVETQYF. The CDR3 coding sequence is TGTGCCAGCAGCTTAAGGGTAGCGGGGTCGGTGGAGACCCAGTACTTC.

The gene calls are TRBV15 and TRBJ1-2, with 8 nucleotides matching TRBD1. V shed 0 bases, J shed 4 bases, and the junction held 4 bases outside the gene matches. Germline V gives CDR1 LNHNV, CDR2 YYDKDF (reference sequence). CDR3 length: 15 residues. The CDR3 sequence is CATSRDRTGGYGYTF. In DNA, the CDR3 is TGTGCCACCAGCAGAGATCGAACAGGGGGCTATGGCTACACCTTC.

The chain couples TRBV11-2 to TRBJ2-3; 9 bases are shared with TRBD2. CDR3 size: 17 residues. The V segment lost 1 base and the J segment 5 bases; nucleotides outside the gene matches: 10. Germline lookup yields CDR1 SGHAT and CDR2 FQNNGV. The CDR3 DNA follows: TGTGCCAGCAGCTTAGTTTCTAGCGGGGCCGTCCGAGATACGCAGTATTTT. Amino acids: CASSLVSSGAVRDTQYF.

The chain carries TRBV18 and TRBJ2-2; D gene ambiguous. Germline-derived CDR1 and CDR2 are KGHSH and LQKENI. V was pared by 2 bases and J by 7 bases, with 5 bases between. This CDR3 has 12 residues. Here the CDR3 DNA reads TGTGCCAGCTCACCATTTCTCGGGGAGCTGTTTTTT. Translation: CASSPFLGELFF.

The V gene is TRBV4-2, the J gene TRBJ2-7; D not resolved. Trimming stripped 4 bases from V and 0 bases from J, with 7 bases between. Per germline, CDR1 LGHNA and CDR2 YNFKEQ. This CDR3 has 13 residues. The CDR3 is CASSRAISYEQYF. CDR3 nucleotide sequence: TGTGCCAGCAGCCGCGCAATCTCCTACGAGCAGTACTTC.

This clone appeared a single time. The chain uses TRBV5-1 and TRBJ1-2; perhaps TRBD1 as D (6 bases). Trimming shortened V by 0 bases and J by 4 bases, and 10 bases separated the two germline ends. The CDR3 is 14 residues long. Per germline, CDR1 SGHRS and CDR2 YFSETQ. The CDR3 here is CASSLETGIYGYTF. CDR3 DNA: TGCGCCAGCAGCTTGGAGACAGGCATCTATGGCTACACCTTC.

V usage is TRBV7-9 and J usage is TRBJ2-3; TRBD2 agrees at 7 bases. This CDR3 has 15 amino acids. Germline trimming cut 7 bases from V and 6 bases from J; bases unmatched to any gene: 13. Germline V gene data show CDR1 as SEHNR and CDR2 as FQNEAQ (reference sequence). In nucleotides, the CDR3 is TGTGCCAGCACCATCCTCGGGGGGATAGGGGATACGCAGTATTTT. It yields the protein CASTILGGIGDTQYF.

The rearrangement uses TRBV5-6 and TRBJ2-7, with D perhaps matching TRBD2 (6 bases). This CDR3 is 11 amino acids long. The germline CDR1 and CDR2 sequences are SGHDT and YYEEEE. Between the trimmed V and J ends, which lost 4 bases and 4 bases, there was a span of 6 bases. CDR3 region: CASSREYEQYF. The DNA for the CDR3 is TGTGCCAGCAGCCGGGAGTACGAGCAGTACTTC.

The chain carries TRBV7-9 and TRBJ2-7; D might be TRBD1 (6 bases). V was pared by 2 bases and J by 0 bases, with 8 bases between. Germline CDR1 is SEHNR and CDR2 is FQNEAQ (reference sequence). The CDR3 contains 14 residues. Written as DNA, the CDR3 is TGTGCCAGCAGCTTAACAGGGAGCTCCTACGAGCAGTACTTC. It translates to CASSLTGSSYEQYF. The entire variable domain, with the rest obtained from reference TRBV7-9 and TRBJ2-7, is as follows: DTGVSQNPRHKITKRGQNVTFRCDPISEHNRLYWYRQTLGQGPEFLTYFQNEAQLEKSRLLSDRFSAERPKGSFSTLEIQRTEQGDSAMYLCASSLTGSSYEQYFGPGTRLTVT.